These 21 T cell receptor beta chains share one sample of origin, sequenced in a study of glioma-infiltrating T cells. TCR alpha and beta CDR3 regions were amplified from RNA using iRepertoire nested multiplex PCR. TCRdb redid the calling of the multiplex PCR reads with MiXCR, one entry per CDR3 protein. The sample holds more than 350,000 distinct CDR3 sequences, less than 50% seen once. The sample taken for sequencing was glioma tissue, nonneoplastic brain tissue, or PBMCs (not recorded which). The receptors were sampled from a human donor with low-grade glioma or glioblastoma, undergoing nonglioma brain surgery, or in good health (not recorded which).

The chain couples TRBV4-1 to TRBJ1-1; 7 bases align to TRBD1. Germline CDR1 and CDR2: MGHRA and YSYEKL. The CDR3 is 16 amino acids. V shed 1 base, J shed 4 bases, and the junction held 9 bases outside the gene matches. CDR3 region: CASSQGTGTVSTEAFF. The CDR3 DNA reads TGCGCCAGCAGCCAAGGGACCGGGACAGTGAGCACTGAAGCTTTCTTT.

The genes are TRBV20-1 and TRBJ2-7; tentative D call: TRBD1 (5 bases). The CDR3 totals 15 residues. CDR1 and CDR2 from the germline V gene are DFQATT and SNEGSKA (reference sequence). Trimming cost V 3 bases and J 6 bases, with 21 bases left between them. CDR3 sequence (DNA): TGCAGTGCTAGGCCCTCGGGCAGGGTCTCAGGCGAGCAGTACTTC. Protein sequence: CSARPSGRVSGEQYF.

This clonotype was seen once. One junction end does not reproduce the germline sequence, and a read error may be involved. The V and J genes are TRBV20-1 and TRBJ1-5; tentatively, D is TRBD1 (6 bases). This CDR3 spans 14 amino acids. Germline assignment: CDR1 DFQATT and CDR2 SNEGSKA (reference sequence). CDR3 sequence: CGARNRVGNQPQHF. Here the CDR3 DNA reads TGCGGTGCTAGAAACAGGGTAGGCAATCAGCCCCAGCATTTT.

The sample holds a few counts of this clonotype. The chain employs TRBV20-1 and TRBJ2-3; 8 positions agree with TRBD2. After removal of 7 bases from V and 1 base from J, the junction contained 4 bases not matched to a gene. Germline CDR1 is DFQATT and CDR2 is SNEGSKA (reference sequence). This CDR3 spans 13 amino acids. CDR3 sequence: CSVQLAGTDTQYF. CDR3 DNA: TGCAGTGTTCAACTAGCGGGCACAGATACGCAGTATTTT.

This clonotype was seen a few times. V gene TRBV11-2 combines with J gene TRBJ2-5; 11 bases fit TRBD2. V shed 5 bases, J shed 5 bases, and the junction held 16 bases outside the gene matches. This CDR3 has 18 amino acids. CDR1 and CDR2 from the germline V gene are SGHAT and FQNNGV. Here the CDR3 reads CASSPRVAGGIFWETQYF. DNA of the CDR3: TGTGCCAGCAGCCCACGAGTAGCGGGAGGGATATTCTGGGAGACCCAGTACTTC. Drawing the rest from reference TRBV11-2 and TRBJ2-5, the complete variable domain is EAGVAQSPRYKIIEKRQSVAFWCNPISGHATLYWYQQILGQGPKLLIQFQNNGVVDDSQLPKDRFSAERLKGVDSTLKIQPAKLEDSAVYLCASSPRVAGGIFWETQYFGPGTRLLVL.

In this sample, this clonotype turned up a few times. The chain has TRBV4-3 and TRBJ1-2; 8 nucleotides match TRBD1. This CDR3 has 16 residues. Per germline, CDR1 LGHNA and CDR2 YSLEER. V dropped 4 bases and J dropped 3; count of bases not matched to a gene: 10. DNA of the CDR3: TGCGCCAGCAGCCCGGGTGACAGGGGACGCTACTATGGCTACACCTTC. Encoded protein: CASSPGDRGRYYGYTF.

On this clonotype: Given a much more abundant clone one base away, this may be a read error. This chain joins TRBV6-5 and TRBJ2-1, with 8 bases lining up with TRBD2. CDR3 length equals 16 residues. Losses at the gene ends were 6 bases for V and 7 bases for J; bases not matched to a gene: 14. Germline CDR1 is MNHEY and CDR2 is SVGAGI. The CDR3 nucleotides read TGTGCCAGCAGCGATTCGCTAGCGGGTATACTAAATGAGCAGTTCTTC. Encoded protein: CASSDSLAGILNEQFF.

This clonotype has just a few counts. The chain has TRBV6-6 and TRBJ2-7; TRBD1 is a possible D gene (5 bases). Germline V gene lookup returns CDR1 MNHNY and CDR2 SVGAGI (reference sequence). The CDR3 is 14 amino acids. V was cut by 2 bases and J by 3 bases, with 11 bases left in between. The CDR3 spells CASSYERGIYEQYF. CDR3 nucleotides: TGTGCCAGCAGTTACGAAAGGGGCATCTACGAGCAGTACTTC.

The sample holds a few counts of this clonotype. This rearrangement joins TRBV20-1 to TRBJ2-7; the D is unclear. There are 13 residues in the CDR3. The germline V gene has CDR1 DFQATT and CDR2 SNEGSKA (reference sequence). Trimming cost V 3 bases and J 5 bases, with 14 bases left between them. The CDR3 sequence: CSARYLLSDEQYF. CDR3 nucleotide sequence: TGCAGTGCTAGGTACCTTTTATCGGACGAGCAGTACTTC.

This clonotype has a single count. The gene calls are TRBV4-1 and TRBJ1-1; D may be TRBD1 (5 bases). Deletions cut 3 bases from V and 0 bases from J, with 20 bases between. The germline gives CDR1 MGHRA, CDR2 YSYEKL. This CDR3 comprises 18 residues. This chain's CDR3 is CASSHPTSRGILNTEAFF. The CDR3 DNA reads TGCGCCAGCAGCCACCCGACATCCCGGGGGATATTGAACACTGAAGCTTTCTTT.

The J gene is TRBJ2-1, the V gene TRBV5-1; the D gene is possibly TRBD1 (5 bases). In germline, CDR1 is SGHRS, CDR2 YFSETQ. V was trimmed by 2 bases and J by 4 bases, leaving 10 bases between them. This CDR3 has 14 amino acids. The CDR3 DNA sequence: TGCGCCAGCAGCTTCAGAGACAGTTACAATGAGCAGTTCTTC. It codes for CASSFRDSYNEQFF.

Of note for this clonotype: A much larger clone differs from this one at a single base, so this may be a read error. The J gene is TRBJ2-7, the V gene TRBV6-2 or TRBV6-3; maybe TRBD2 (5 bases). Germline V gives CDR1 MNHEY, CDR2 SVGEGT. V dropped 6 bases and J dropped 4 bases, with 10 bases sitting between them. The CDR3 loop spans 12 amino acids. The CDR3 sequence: CASRTDWYEQYF. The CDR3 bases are TGTGCCAGCAGGACGGACTGGTACGAGCAGTACTTC.

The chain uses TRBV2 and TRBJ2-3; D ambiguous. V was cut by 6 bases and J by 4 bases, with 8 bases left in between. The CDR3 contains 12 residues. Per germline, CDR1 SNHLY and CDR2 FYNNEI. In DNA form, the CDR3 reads TGTGCCAGCAGACGACTGGCAGATACGCAGTATTTT. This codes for CASRRLADTQYF.

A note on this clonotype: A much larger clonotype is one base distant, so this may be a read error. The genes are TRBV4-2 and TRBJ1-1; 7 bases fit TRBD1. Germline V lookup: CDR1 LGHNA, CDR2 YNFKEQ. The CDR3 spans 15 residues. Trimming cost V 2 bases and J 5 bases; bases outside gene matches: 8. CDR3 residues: CASSQRQGLKTEAFF. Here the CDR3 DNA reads TGTGCCAGCAGCCAACGACAGGGATTAAAAACTGAAGCTTTCTTT.

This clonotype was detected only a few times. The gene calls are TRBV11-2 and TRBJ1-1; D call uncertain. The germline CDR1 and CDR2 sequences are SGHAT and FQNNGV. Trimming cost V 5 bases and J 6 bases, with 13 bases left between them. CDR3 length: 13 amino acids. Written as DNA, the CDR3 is TGTGCCAGCAGCCCCGGTATTACCGCTGAAGCTTTCTTT. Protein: CASSPGITAEAFF.

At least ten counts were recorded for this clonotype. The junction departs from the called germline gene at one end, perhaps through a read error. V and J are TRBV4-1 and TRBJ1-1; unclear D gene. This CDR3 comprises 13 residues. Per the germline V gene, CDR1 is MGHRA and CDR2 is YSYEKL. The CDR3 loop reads CASSLTGDTEAFF. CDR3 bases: TGTGCCAGCAGTTTAACTGGGGACACTGAAGCTTTCTTT.

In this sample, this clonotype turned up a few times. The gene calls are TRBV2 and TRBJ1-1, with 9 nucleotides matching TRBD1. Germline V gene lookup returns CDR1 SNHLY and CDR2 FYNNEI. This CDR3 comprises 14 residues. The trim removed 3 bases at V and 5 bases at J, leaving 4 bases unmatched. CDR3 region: CASSDLGQGTEAFF. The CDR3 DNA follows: TGTGCCAGCAGTGATCTTGGACAGGGGACTGAAGCTTTCTTT.

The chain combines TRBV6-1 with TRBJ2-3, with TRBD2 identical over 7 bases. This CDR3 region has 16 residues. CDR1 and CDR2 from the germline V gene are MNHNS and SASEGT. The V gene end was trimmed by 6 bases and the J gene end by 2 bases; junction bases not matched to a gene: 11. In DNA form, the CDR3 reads TGTGCCAGCAGACCCACTAGCGTCAGCTCCACAGATACGCAGTATTTT. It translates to CASRPTSVSSTDTQYF.

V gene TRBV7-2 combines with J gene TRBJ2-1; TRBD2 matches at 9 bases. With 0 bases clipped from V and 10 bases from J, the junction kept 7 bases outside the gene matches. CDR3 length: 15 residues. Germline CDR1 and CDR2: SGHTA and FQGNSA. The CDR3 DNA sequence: TGTGCCAGCAGCTTAGCTAGCGGGAGCTTGAACGAGCAGTTCTTC. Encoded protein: CASSLASGSLNEQFF.

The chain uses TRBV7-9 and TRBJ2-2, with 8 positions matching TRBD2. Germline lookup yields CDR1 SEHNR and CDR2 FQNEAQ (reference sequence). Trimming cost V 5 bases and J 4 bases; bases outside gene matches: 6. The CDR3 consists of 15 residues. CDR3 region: CASSQTSVGTGELFF. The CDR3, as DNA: TGTGCCAGCAGCCAGACTAGCGTGGGCACCGGGGAGCTGTTTTTT.

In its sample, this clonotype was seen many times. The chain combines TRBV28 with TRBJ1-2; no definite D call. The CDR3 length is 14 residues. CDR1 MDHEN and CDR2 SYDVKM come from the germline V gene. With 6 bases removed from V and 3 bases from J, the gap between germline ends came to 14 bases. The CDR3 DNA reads TGTGCCAGCAGCCCAGTGAGGCCCGACTATGGCTACACCTTC. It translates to CASSPVRPDYGYTF.